These 11 T cell receptor beta chains came from one sample sequenced in a study of control samples from healthy donors and cancer patients. Sequencing was performed with immunoSEQ multiplex PCR; in TCRdb, only in-frame clones are kept and a portion is missing. The sample includes about 110,000 clones, approximately 90% of them seen just once. Sequenced sample: blood. Receptors were obtained from a human donor in good health. The donor label of this sample is uncertain.

The chain joins TRBV19 to TRBJ2-3, with D uncertain. The CDR3 covers 14 residues. CDR1 is LNHDA and CDR2 is SQIVND in the germline V gene (reference sequence). V gave up 1 base and J gave up 2 bases, with 7 bases separating them. The CDR3 DNA reads TGTGCCAGTAGTATAGGCGGAAACACAGATACGCAGTATTTT. Translating it yields CASSIGGNTDTQYF.

The gene calls are TRBV7-2 and TRBJ1-4, with 7 positions matching TRBD1. Trimming took 5 bases from V and 4 from J; bases not matched to a gene: 7. The CDR3 is 15 residues long. CDR1 is SGHTA, CDR2 FQGNSA, per germline. The CDR3 reads CASSRRDSNNEKLFF. CDR3 DNA: TGTGCCAGCAGCAGGAGGGACAGCAATAATGAAAAACTGTTTTTT.

This sequence joins TRBV24-1 and TRBJ2-7; TRBD1 is a possible D gene (6 bases). The CDR3 sequence is 13 residues long. The germline CDR1 and CDR2 sequences are KGHDR and SFDVKD. V was pared by 1 base and J by 6 bases, with 9 bases between. The CDR3 loop reads CATSDLGGSEQYF. The CDR3 region has the DNA TGTGCCACCAGTGATTTAGGGGGAAGCGAGCAGTACTTC.

The genes are TRBV6-5 and TRBJ1-2; D perhaps matches TRBD1 (6 bases). Per the germline V gene, CDR1 is MNHEY and CDR2 is SVGAGI. This CDR3 has 14 amino acids. V was shortened by 0 bases and J by 4 bases, with 9 bases between the two germline ends. The chain's CDR3 is CASSYSSDSYGYTF. The CDR3 bases are TGTGCCAGCAGTTACTCGTCGGACAGCTATGGCTACACCTTC.

On this clone itself: This same CDR3 is encoded by further DNA sequences in the sample. This CDR3 is CSVERDTEAFF. The CDR3, as DNA: TGCAGCGTTGAGAGGGACACTGAAGCTTTCTTT. The chain links TRBV29-1 to TRBJ1-1; D is unresolved. Germline CDR1 is SQVTM and CDR2 is ANQGSEA. The ends were cut back, 3 bases at V and 3 bases at J, with 5 bases in the middle. The CDR3 runs to 11 residues.

The chain is built from TRBV28 and TRBJ1-6; D might be TRBD1 (5 bases). Germline CDR1 and CDR2: MDHEN and SYDVKM. The V end lost 5 bases, the J end lost 9 bases, and 20 bases lay between the germline ends. The length of the CDR3 is 16 residues. CDR3 sequence reads: CASSPQGDGSGSPLHF. DNA for the CDR3: TGTGCCAGCAGTCCCCAGGGCGACGGGAGCGGTTCACCCCTCCACTTT.

V gene TRBV7-9 combines with J gene TRBJ1-1; D is perhaps TRBD1 (5 bases). The CDR3 is 15 residues long. CDR1 and CDR2 (germline): SEHNR, FQNEAQ (reference sequence). V shed 3 bases and J shed 5 bases, with 16 bases lying between them. CDR3 in amino acids: CASSFHRDGLTEAFF. The DNA of the CDR3 is TGTGCCAGCAGCTTCCACCGGGACGGGCTGACTGAAGCTTTCTTT.

This clone has just one count. The CDR3 carries no conserved terminal phenylalanine or tryptophan, so it likely arises from a read error. No DNA is shown, since the ends of the CDR3 on it are uncertain; the CDR3 is the one TCRdb lists. The V gene is TRBV5-1, the J gene TRBJ1-1. The CDR3 is 14 residues long, counting both termini. Germline V gene data show CDR1 as SGHRS and CDR2 as YFSETQ. The CDR3 sequence: CASSLDIGSRLPPD.

This clone was detected only once. This sequence joins TRBV19 and TRBJ2-7, with 8 positions matching TRBD1. Germline V gene sequence: CDR1 LNHDA, CDR2 SQIVND (reference sequence). This CDR3 has 15 amino acids. Trimming removed 5 bases from V and 5 bases from J; junction bases left unmatched: 11. The CDR3 region has the DNA TGTGCCAGTAGTCCCCCCGGGACAGGCGATCACGAGCAGTACTTC. Its translation is CASSPPGTGDHEQYF. Full variable domain (rest looked up from reference TRBV19 and TRBJ2-7): DGGITQSPKYLFRKEGQNVTLSCEQNLNHDAMYWYRQDPGQGLRLIYYSQIVNDFQKGDIAEGYSVSREKKESFPLTVTSAQKNPTAFYLCASSPPGTGDHEQYFGPGTRLTVT.

This clone has only one observation. The chain is built from TRBV5-1 and TRBJ2-3; D is perhaps TRBD2 (5 bases). The germline V gene encodes CDR1 SGHRS and CDR2 YFSETQ. The CDR3 sequence is 14 residues long. V lost 4 bases to trimming and J lost 4 bases, with 13 bases between them. The chain's CDR3 is CASSTGVVADTQYF. The CDR3 nucleotides are TGCGCCAGCAGCACCGGGGTGGTGGCAGATACGCAGTATTTT.

This clone was seen once. The rearrangement joins TRBV27 to TRBJ1-3; D gene unclear. Trimming shortened V by 6 bases and J by 0 bases, and 12 bases separated the two germline ends. Per germline, CDR1 MNHEY and CDR2 SMNVEV (reference sequence). CDR3 length equals 15 residues. CDR3 region: CASRHAGRSGNTIYF. The CDR3, as DNA: TGTGCCAGCAGACACGCAGGCCGCTCTGGAAACACCATATATTTT.